Shown below are 16 T cell receptor beta chains from a single sample sequenced in a study of response to subunit inactivated influenza vaccine. TCRdb itself ran the RT-PCR reads through MiXCR, one entry per CDR3 protein. The data hold 150,000 to 200,000 distinct CDR3 sequences, with about a tenth observed a single time. This sample comprised non-naive T cells sorted from PBMCs, obtained about 40 days after vaccination. Receptor source: a man aged 45-65 years who received an inactivated influenza vaccine.

This clonotype was recorded at least ten times. The CDR3, as DNA: TGTGCCAGCAGTGGGACTAGCGGGGGCAATGGGGAGCAGTTCTTC. Protein: CASSGTSGGNGEQFF. The genes are TRBV2 and TRBJ2-1; 13 bases line up with TRBD2. V shed 4 bases and J 10 bases; nucleotides not matched to a gene: 7. The CDR3 has 15 residues. Per germline, CDR1 SNHLY and CDR2 FYNNEI.

This clonotype came up a few times. The rearrangement links TRBV7-2 to TRBJ2-1; 8 positions match TRBD1. The CDR3 totals 15 residues. The V and J ends lost 6 bases and 12 bases, in that order; junction bases with no gene match: 16. Germline CDR1 SGHTA, CDR2 FQGNSA. CDR3 bases: TGTGCCAGCAGTCTGGACAGGGTTTCCCCAACATCGCAGTTCTTC. Translation: CASSLDRVSPTSQFF.

This clonotype was detected ten times or more. The V call is TRBV9, the J call TRBJ2-6; a weak D match, TRBD1 (5 bases). V lost 0 bases and J 2 bases, leaving 12 bases between the germline ends. In germline, CDR1 is SGDLS, CDR2 YYNGEE. This CDR3 comprises 17 residues. The CDR3 DNA follows: TGTGCCAGCAGCGTAGGGCAGGGTGTCGCTGGGGCCAACGTCCTGACTTTC. This sequence encodes CASSVGQGVAGANVLTF.

The chain links TRBV30 to TRBJ2-5; a possible D gene is TRBD1 (5 bases). V was trimmed by 3 bases and J by 5 bases, leaving 13 bases between them. The CDR3 extends over 13 amino acids. Germline lookup yields CDR1 GTSNPN and CDR2 SVGIG (reference sequence). CDR3 residues: CAWSVSSGETQYF. The CDR3 DNA reads as TGTGCCTGGAGCGTCAGCTCAGGGGAGACCCAGTACTTC. Filled out from reference TRBV30 and TRBJ2-5, the complete variable domain reads SQTIHQWPATLVQPVGSPLSLECTVEGTSNPNLYWYRQAAGRGLQLLFYSVGIGQISSEVPQNLSASRPQDRQFILSSKKLLLSDSGFYLCAWSVSSGETQYFGPGTRLLVL.

The chain has TRBV4-3 and TRBJ2-1; D is possibly TRBD1 (6 bases). CDR3 length: 14 amino acids. V was trimmed by 2 bases and J by 7 bases, leaving 12 bases between them. Germline CDR1 is LGHNA and CDR2 is YSLEER. The CDR3 is CASSQPGVGNEQFF. CDR3 nucleotides: TGCGCCAGCAGCCAACCAGGGGTCGGGAATGAGCAGTTCTTC.

The genes are TRBV5-5 and TRBJ2-5; TRBD1 matches at 10 bases. V dropped 7 bases and J dropped 4; count of bases not matched to a gene: 7. The CDR3 length is 14 residues. The germline gives CDR1 SGHKS, CDR2 YYEKEE (reference sequence). CDR3 residues: CASGSGQGGETQYF. Here the CDR3 DNA reads TGTGCCAGCGGCTCCGGACAGGGGGGAGAGACCCAGTACTTC.

There are a few counts of this clonotype. The V call is TRBV20-1, the J call TRBJ2-7; 10 positions agree with TRBD2. This CDR3 is built from 17 residues. The germline gives CDR1 DFQATT, CDR2 SNEGSKA (reference sequence). V trimming: 0 bases; J trimming: 5 bases; junction bases outside the gene matches: 13. This CDR3 reads CSARDGMASGSHHEQYF. The CDR3 bases are TGCAGTGCTAGAGATGGTATGGCTAGCGGGAGTCACCACGAGCAGTACTTC.

The table lists this clonotype with a few counts. The V gene is TRBV12-3 or TRBV12-4, the J gene TRBJ2-1, with 14 bases lining up with TRBD2. The CDR3 extends over 15 amino acids. V lost 8 bases, J lost 10 bases, and 10 bases stayed unmatched. CDR3 DNA: TGTGCCAGCTCTGAGGGACTAGCGGGAGTAGGGGAGCAGTTCTTC. The encoded protein is CASSEGLAGVGEQFF.

Points on this clonotype: A single base separates this from a much larger clone, so it may be a read error. The J gene is TRBJ1-1, the V gene TRBV11-2; perhaps TRBD1 as D (5 bases). The germline gives CDR1 SGHAT, CDR2 FQNNGV. With 5 bases removed from V and 1 base from J, the gap between germline ends came to 8 bases. The CDR3 consists of 13 residues. CDR3 nucleotide sequence: TGTGCCAGCAGCATCACAGGGAACACTGAAGCTTTCTTT. It specifies CASSITGNTEAFF.

This clonotype has a count of ten or more. The CDR3 region is CSARDLIGESYTF. For the CDR3, the DNA is TGCAGTGCTAGAGATCTTATAGGGGAAAGCTACACCTTC. This chain links TRBV20-1 with TRBJ1-2; D might be TRBD1 (5 bases). V was trimmed by 0 bases and J by 9 bases, leaving 14 bases between them. This CDR3 region has 13 residues. The germline V gene has CDR1 DFQATT and CDR2 SNEGSKA (reference sequence).

This clonotype was seen a handful of times. This sequence joins TRBV7-6 and TRBJ1-5; 7 positions agree with TRBD1. The V gene end was trimmed by 5 bases and the J gene end by 4 bases; junction bases not matched to a gene: 5. This CDR3 region has 14 residues. Germline CDR1 reads SGHVS; CDR2 reads FNYEAQ. This CDR3 is CASSEQTGNQPQHF. The CDR3 region has the DNA TGTGCCAGCAGCGAACAGACAGGGAATCAGCCCCAGCATTTT. Complete variable domain (other parts from reference TRBV7-6 and TRBJ1-5): GAGVSQSPRYKVTKRGQDVALRCDPISGHVSLYWYRQALGQGPEFLTYFNYEAQQDKSGLPNDRFSAERPEGSISTLTIQRTEQRDSAMYRCASSEQTGNQPQHFGDGTRLSIL.

This clonotype was seen ten or more times. The chain couples TRBV5-1 to TRBJ2-7; 8 bases match TRBD1. V trimming: 3 bases; J trimming: 5 bases; junction bases outside the gene matches: 13. The germline CDR1 and CDR2 sequences are SGHRS and YFSETQ. The CDR3 covers 16 residues. The CDR3 region has the DNA TGCGCCAGCAGCTCCTTTCCCGACAGGGGAAGCAACGAGCAGTACTTC. It yields the protein CASSSFPDRGSNEQYF.

This clonotype was seen only a few times. V gene TRBV7-8 combines with J gene TRBJ2-5, with 8 nucleotides matching TRBD2. This CDR3 contains 16 residues. J lost 3 bases, V lost 5 bases, and 11 bases had no gene match. The germline gives CDR1 SGHVS, CDR2 FQNEAQ. CDR3 sequence reads: CASSHRGLSGEETQYF. CDR3 coding DNA: TGTGCCAGCAGCCATCGGGGACTTAGCGGGGAAGAGACCCAGTACTTC.

This clonotype was counted only a few times. The chain's CDR3 is CASSPMGYTSTDTQYF. The CDR3, as DNA: TGTGCCAGCAGCCCAATGGGATATACTAGCACAGATACGCAGTATTTT. The chain couples TRBV7-2 to TRBJ2-3, with D unresolved. The CDR3 is made up of 16 amino acids. CDR1 SGHTA and CDR2 FQGNSA come from the germline V gene. V lost 5 bases, J lost 0 bases, and 15 bases lay in between.

The rearrangement uses TRBV28 and TRBJ1-5; TRBD1 matches at 8 bases. Germline V CDR1 and CDR2: MDHEN, SYDVKM. The length of the CDR3 is 16 residues. The V segment lost 4 bases and the J segment 5 bases; nucleotides outside the gene matches: 10. The CDR3 DNA reads TGTGCCAGCAGTTCATCGGACAGGGTACGGGATCAGCCCCAGCATTTT. This sequence encodes CASSSSDRVRDQPQHF.

This clonotype appeared a few times. The gene calls are TRBV7-2 and TRBJ2-7, with D tentatively TRBD2 (5 bases). Between the trimmed V and J ends, which lost 2 bases and 7 bases, there was a span of 12 bases. Germline CDR1 is SGHTA and CDR2 is FQGNSA. The CDR3 runs 13 residues. The CDR3 coding sequence is TGTGCCAGCAGCTTACTAACTTCGGGGGAGCAGTACTTC. It yields the protein CASSLLTSGEQYF.